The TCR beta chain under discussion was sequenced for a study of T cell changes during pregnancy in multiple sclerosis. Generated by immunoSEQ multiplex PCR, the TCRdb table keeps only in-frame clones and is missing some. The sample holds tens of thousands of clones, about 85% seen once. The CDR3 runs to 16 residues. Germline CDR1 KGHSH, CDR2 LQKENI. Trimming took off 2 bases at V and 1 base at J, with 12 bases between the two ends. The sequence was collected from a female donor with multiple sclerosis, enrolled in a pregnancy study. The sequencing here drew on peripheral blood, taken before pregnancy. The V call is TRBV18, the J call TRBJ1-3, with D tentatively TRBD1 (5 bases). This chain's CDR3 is CASSPFDSSSGNTIYF. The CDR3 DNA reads TGTGCCAGCTCACCATTCGACAGCTCATCTGGAAACACCATATATTTT.